This TCR beta chain was found in a study of T cell responses to AZD1222 COVID-19 vaccine. Study results and caveats: CD4 TCRs associated with vaccination spanned spike, dominating at 160-218 and 743-854. It should be noted that donors were predominantly white British and more often female, and clonal diversity was possibly underestimated. Spike-specific TCR breadth and depth went up after people got two AZD1222 doses. Of the AZD1222 recipients, only 5 or 6 were seropositive at baseline.

The ends lost 6 bases at V and 6 bases at J; junction bases unmatched: 1. Germline V gene data show CDR1 as SNHLY and CDR2 as FYNNEI. This CDR3 region has 12 residues. Worth noting for this clone: Its specificity is unknown.

This table comes from immunoSEQ multiplex PCR, and its TCRdb copy is limited to in-frame clones, with some not included. The sample shows roughly 150,000 clones, more than 70% of them seen only once. Material: peripheral blood, obtained on day 0 of MenACWY control vaccination. The TCR originated in an adult in good health. The gene calls are TRBV2 and TRBJ1-2; 10 positions match TRBD1. Here the CDR3 reads CASRDRGDGYTF. CDR3 DNA sequence: TGTGCCAGCAGGGACAGGGGGGATGGCTACACCTTC. Combining the CDR3 with reference TRBV2 and TRBJ1-2 gives the whole variable domain EPEVTQTPSHQVTQMGQEVILRCVPISNHLYFYWYRQILGQKVEFLVSFYNNEISEKSEIFDDQFSVERPDGSNFTLKIRSTKLEDSAMYFCASRDRGDGYTFGSGTRLTVV.